This T cell receptor (beta chain) came from a study of blood T cell repertoires in COVID-19. Whole-study context: The cDNA or gDNA used as material had been derived from T cells, B-cell-depleted T cells, or PBMCs.

In germline, CDR1 is MNHEY, CDR2 SMNVEV (reference sequence). V lost 3 bases, J lost 4 bases, and 15 bases lay in between. This CDR3 has 15 residues. Cohort placement rested on clinical history that participants reported themselves. Recovery among Cohort 3 donors was established by two negative PCRs, clearance, or symptom resolution. The protocol was immunoSEQ multiplex PCR, while the TCRdb copy is restricted to in-frame clones and leaves out a portion. The sample contains 350,000 or so clones, more than 90% of which appear only once. V gene TRBV27 combines with J gene TRBJ1-2; unclear D gene. This sequence originates from a woman aged 30 to 39 who had recovered from COVID-19. The specimen sequenced was PBMCs or T cells enriched from blood (not recorded which). For the CDR3, the DNA is TGTGCCAGCAGTTTTACCCCCAGCGGGGTCTATGGCTACACCTTC. The encoded protein is CASSFTPSGVYGYTF.